This T cell receptor (beta chain) was sequenced during a study of blood T cell repertoires in COVID-19. CDR3 size: 12 residues. The V gene's germline CDR1 is SGHNT and CDR2 YYREEE (reference sequence). The V end lost 0 bases, the J end lost 6 bases, and 6 bases lay between the germline ends. Method: immunoSEQ multiplex PCR; TCRdb's copy keeps in-frame clones and lacks some. The sample holds around 240,000 clones, just under 90% seen once. This clone has just one count. This chain joins TRBV5-4 and TRBJ1-1; D call uncertain. The sample taken for sequencing was PBMCs or T cells enriched from blood (not recorded which). The receptor was isolated from a man in his fifties who had been exposed to COVID-19. As DNA, the CDR3 is TGTGCCAGCAGCTTGGTGGGCTCTGAAGCTTTCTTT. This codes for CASSLVGSEAFF.